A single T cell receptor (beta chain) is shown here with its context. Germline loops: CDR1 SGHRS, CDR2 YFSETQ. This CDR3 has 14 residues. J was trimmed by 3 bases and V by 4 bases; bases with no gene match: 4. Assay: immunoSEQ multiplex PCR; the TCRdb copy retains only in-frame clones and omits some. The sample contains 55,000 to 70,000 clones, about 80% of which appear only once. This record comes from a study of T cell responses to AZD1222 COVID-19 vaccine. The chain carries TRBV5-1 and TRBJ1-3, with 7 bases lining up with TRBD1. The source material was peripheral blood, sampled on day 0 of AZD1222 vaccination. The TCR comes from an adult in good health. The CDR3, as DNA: TGCGCCAGCAGCGAAGGGGGCCGTGGAAACACCATATATTTT. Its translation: CASSEGGRGNTIYF.